The rows below give T cell receptor beta chains drawn from one sample of a study of T cells expressing NK-cell markers. TCRdb re-called the 5' RACE reads and catalogs CDR3 proteins one per entry, DNA excluded. The ten most abundant clones cover approximately 3.6% of a sample with around 550,000 distinct CDR3 sequences. The sequenced sample was blood T cells: a sorted CD56 or NKG2C T cell subset, CD4+ or CD8+ T cells, or bulk PBMC T cells (not recorded which). The receptors were sampled from a man aged 18 to 35 in good health. Each CDR3 is given with its conserved first and last residue.

J	V	length	CDR3
TRBJ2-3	TRBV25-1	12	CASSDPTLTQYF
TRBJ1-5	TRBV20-1	15	CSALTGGNGNQPQHF
TRBJ2-2	TRBV4-3	14	CASSRDTLSGELFF
TRBJ2-1	TRBV12-3/TRBV12-4	14	CASGRQGPYNEQFF
TRBJ1-5	TRBV24-1	15	CATSELGSGNQPQHF
TRBJ2-3	TRBV12-3/TRBV12-4	16	CASTPKPGGNTDTQYF
TRBJ1-5	TRBV12-3/TRBV12-4	15	CASRIGGGPGQPQHF
TRBJ1-4	TRBV10-3	14	CAISDPGMPEKLFF
TRBJ2-7	TRBV5-6	15	CASSSGQINSYEQYF
TRBJ1-5	TRBV24-1	16	CATSDSGQESNQPQHF
TRBJ2-1	TRBV6-1	15	CATLTRREGNNEQFF
TRBJ2-7	TRBV12-3/TRBV12-4	15	CASSLPSQATYEQYF
TRBJ2-1	TRBV5-6	14	CASSLVTAGNEQFF
TRBJ2-4	TRBV10-3	17	CAISAGAGGRAKNIQYF
TRBJ2-1	TRBV20-1	14	CSARTGLSYNEQFF
TRBJ1-5	TRBV15	17	CATSSQGRFSSNQPQHF
TRBJ1-6	TRBV12-3/TRBV12-4	14	CASSQGPANSPLHF
TRBJ1-2	TRBV12-3/TRBV12-4	16	CASSTGFRTGYFGYTF
TRBJ2-1	TRBV7-8	14	CASSLPAPNNEQFF
TRBJ1-6	TRBV12-3/TRBV12-4	13	CASSYEMGKPLHF
TRBJ1-1	TRBV12-3/TRBV12-4	14	CASSPPRGVTEAFF
TRBJ2-5	TRBV2	15	CASSPLPGVAETQYF
TRBJ2-1	TRBV29-1	11	CSVMALREQFF
TRBJ2-7	TRBV28	15	CASSTRDRGTYEQYF
TRBJ2-7	TRBV20-1	14	CSAPRGINGGEQYF
TRBJ2-7	TRBV4-3	13	CASSQDLSSLQYF
TRBJ2-1	TRBV5-1	13	CASSSDGRVEQFF
TRBJ1-4	TRBV15	15	CATQWDAGLNEKLFF
TRBJ2-3	TRBV3-1	16	CASSQLTGGRADTQYF
TRBJ1-5	TRBV24-1	16	CATSESETGSNQPQHF
TRBJ2-7	TRBV5-1	16	CASSLGQTNPAYEQYF
TRBJ2-2	TRBV4-1	13	CASGGKIAGELFF
TRBJ1-2	TRBV20-1	14	CSASPAGTRYGYTF